What follows describes a single TCR beta chain. Antigen: not known. The time point denotes: baseline, week 1 (first vaccination visit). Treatment given: pre-vaccination baseline after standard-of-care therapy. In every donor, the tumor was a new WHO grade 3 or 4 IDH1-mutant, ATRX-lost astrocytoma. This entry belongs to a study of a mutant IDH1 vaccine in newly diagnosed glioma. Study-level information: Every participant had undergone radiotherapy, temozolomide, or both before, and most underwent both. General study points: Pseudoprogression showed no apparent link to changes in top peripheral T cell clonotypes.

The assay was immunoSEQ multiplex PCR, and TCRdb's table has in-frame clones only and misses some. The repertoire holds some 90,000 clones, with around 79% as singletons. The CDR3 sequence is 17 residues long. Germline CDR1 and CDR2: MGHRA and YSYEKL. The germline V and J ends were trimmed by 0 bases and 7 bases, with 16 bases remaining between them. Sequencing used PBMCs, obtained from a glioma patient treated with radiotherapy, temozolomide or both. V gene TRBV4-1 combines with J gene TRBJ1-6; D remains unclear. This sequence was found in a man aged 40-50 years with glioma. Some clones in this sample may be carry-over from other donors' samples. CDR3 DNA: TGCGCCAGCAGCCAAGAAAGGGCCAGGTCCCCGAATTCACCCCTCCACTTT. This gives the protein CASSQERARSPNSPLHF.